The next 27 T cell receptor beta chains were all read from a single sample in a study of blood T cell repertoires in COVID-19. Method: immunoSEQ multiplex PCR; TCRdb's copy keeps in-frame clones and lacks some. The repertoire holds roughly 400,000 clones, 85% to 90% seen once, with 10% in the top ten. The specimen was PBMCs or T cells enriched from blood (not recorded which). These receptors all come from a woman between 50 and 59 years old who had recovered from COVID-19.

The CDR3 region is CASSTRTGGAYEQYF. CDR3 nucleotide sequence: TGTGCCAGCAGCACCCGGACAGGGGGAGCTTACGAGCAGTACTTC. The V gene is TRBV7-2, the J gene TRBJ2-7, with TRBD1 matching 10 bases. Per the germline V gene, CDR1 is SGHTA and CDR2 is FQGNSA. This CDR3 spans 15 amino acids. V lost 5 bases and J lost 4; bases outside the gene matches: 8.

This chain joins TRBV20-1 and TRBJ1-6; unclear D gene. The V and J ends lost 5 bases and 0 bases respectively, with 11 bases between them. In germline, CDR1 is DFQATT, CDR2 SNEGSKA (reference sequence). There are 15 residues in the CDR3. The CDR3 reads CSAGGLSSYNSPLHF. CDR3 nucleotide sequence: TGCAGTGCTGGTGGATTGAGCTCCTATAATTCACCCCTCCACTTT.

The rearrangement uses TRBV30 and TRBJ1-2, with D maybe TRBD1 (5 bases). Trimming took 5 bases from V and 3 from J, leaving 16 bases between them. Per germline, CDR1 GTSNPN and CDR2 SVGIG (reference sequence). This CDR3 has 14 residues. This CDR3 reads CAWGDGQNHYGYTF. The CDR3, as DNA: TGTGCCTGGGGGGACGGACAAAACCACTATGGCTACACCTTC.

This clone is a singleton in its sample. The J gene is TRBJ2-5, the V gene TRBV19; the D gene is possibly TRBD2 (6 bases). This CDR3 spans 13 amino acids. Germline V CDR1 and CDR2: LNHDA, SQIVND (reference sequence). Deletions cut 6 bases from V and 6 bases from J, with 14 bases between. CDR3 protein: CASSPRGGKTQYF. DNA for the CDR3: TGTGCCAGTAGCCCGCGGGGAGGAAAGACCCAGTACTTC. Filled out from reference TRBV19 and TRBJ2-5, the complete variable domain reads DGGITQSPKYLFRKEGQNVTLSCEQNLNHDAMYWYRQDPGQGLRLIYYSQIVNDFQKGDIAEGYSVSREKKESFPLTVTSAQKNPTAFYLCASSPRGGKTQYFGPGTRLLVL.

The chain carries TRBV6-4 and TRBJ2-3; 8 bases agree with TRBD2. The length of the CDR3 is 15 residues. J was trimmed by 4 bases and V by 6 bases; bases with no gene match: 9. Germline lookup yields CDR1 MRHNA and CDR2 SNTAGT. The CDR3 loop reads CASRIIAGSADTQYF. As DNA, the CDR3 is TGTGCCAGCAGGATTATAGCGGGGTCGGCAGATACGCAGTATTTT.

This chain joins TRBV18 and TRBJ1-2; D is perhaps TRBD1 (6 bases). The germline V gene has CDR1 KGHSH and CDR2 LQKENI. The V end was cut by 3 bases, the J end by 5 bases, with 16 bases between. The CDR3 covers 15 residues. CDR3 DNA: TGTGCCAGCTCACCCCAGGGGCAGGTGTCGTATGGCTACACCTTC. Translating it yields CASSPQGQVSYGYTF.

Turning to this clone: Its ends do not fully match the called genes, so a read error is possible. The rearrangement links TRBV2 to TRBJ2-7; possible D gene TRBD2, 7 bases. The CDR3 is 15 residues long. CDR1 and CDR2 (germline): SNHLY, FYNNEI. CDR3 residues: CASSERGGSSNEQYF. CDR3 in DNA: TGTGCCAGCAGTGAAAGGGGGGGCTCCTCCAACGAGCAGTACTTC.

Turning to this clone: Other nucleotide sequences from this sample produce the same CDR3. The V call is TRBV28, the J call TRBJ2-1; 8 nucleotides match TRBD2. Trimming at V came to 5 bases and at J to 1 base, leaving 4 bases not matched to a gene. This CDR3 has 15 amino acids. CDR1 is MDHEN, CDR2 SYDVKM, per germline. CDR3 residues: CASSTSGVSYNEQFF. The CDR3 DNA sequence: TGTGCCAGCAGTACTAGCGGCGTGTCCTACAATGAGCAGTTCTTC.

The rearrangement links TRBV9 to TRBJ2-2; 8 positions match TRBD1. The CDR3 is made up of 18 amino acids. V gave up 0 bases and J gave up 7 bases; unmatched junction bases: 14. Germline CDR1 and CDR2: SGDLS and YYNGEE. The CDR3 sequence: CASSVEEVAGGRSGELFF. Here the CDR3 DNA reads TGTGCCAGCAGCGTAGAAGAAGTGGCAGGGGGCCGGAGCGGGGAGCTGTTTTTT. The whole variable domain, remainder taken from reference TRBV9 and TRBJ2-2, is DSGVTQTPKHLITATGQRVTLRCSPRSGDLSVYWYQQSLDQGLQFLIQYYNGEERAKGNILERFSAQQFPDLHSELNLSSLELGDSALYFCASSVEEVAGGRSGELFFGEGSRLTVL.

The chain couples TRBV4-3 to TRBJ2-6; D may be TRBD1 (5 bases). V gave up 8 bases and J gave up 0 bases, with 11 bases separating them. This CDR3 has 15 amino acids. Germline V gene lookup returns CDR1 LGHNA and CDR2 YSLEER. In DNA form, the CDR3 reads TGCGCCAGCGCCCCAGGGCTCTCTGGGGCCAACGTCCTGACTTTC. Translated: CASAPGLSGANVLTF.

The V and J genes are TRBV6-4 and TRBJ1-1; 10 nucleotides agree with TRBD1. The CDR3 is 14 residues long. With 6 bases clipped from V and 6 bases from J, the junction kept 7 bases outside the gene matches. Germline CDR1 is MRHNA and CDR2 is SNTAGT. The CDR3 is CASSRTGGGSEAFF. CDR3 sequence (DNA): TGTGCCAGCAGCCGGACAGGGGGTGGTTCTGAAGCTTTCTTT.

The chain recombines TRBV9 with TRBJ2-1; 7 nucleotides agree with TRBD2. Germline values: CDR1 SGDLS, CDR2 YYNGEE. CDR3 length: 16 amino acids. V trimming: 0 bases; J trimming: 3 bases; junction bases outside the gene matches: 6. DNA for the CDR3: TGTGCCAGCAGCGTAGCGCCAGCGGGAATCTACAATGAGCAGTTCTTC. It codes for CASSVAPAGIYNEQFF.

The rearrangement joins TRBV18 to TRBJ1-1; the match to TRBD1 covers 7 bases. The CDR3 sequence is 14 residues long. CDR1 and CDR2 from the germline V gene are KGHSH and LQKENI. J was trimmed by 1 base and V by 4 bases; bases with no gene match: 3. CDR3 in DNA: TGTGCCAGCTCACTGGGACAGTCGAACACTGAAGCTTTCTTT. Encoded protein: CASSLGQSNTEAFF.

The V and J genes are TRBV5-5 and TRBJ1-1; TRBD1 aligns across 7 bases. CDR1 and CDR2 from the germline V gene are SGHKS and YYEKEE (reference sequence). This CDR3 region has 14 residues. V was pared by 4 bases and J by 1 base, with 4 bases of the junction left unmatched. The CDR3 DNA reads TGTGCCAGCAGCCGGACAGGAGGGAACACTGAAGCTTTCTTT. Encoded protein: CASSRTGGNTEAFF.

This rearrangement joins TRBV6-5 to TRBJ1-6, with 7 bases identical to TRBD1. The CDR3 sequence is 15 residues long. Losses at the gene ends were 6 bases for V and 10 bases for J; bases not matched to a gene: 12. The germline gives CDR1 MNHEY, CDR2 SVGAGI. The CDR3 bases are TGTGCCAGCAGAGGCCCAGACAGGGAACGATCACCCCTCCACTTT. This translates into CASRGPDRERSPLHF.

This chain connects TRBV19 to TRBJ2-1; 9 bases agree with TRBD2. V lost 4 bases to trimming and J lost 7 bases; unmatched junction nucleotides: 5. Germline CDR1 reads LNHDA; CDR2 reads SQIVND (reference sequence). CDR3 length: 14 residues. This CDR3 reads CASSRSGGRNEQFF. Written as DNA, the CDR3 is TGTGCCAGTAGTAGGAGCGGGGGGAGGAATGAGCAGTTCTTC. The full variable domain, in which reference TRBV19 and TRBJ2-1 provide the parts outside the CDR3, is DGGITQSPKYLFRKEGQNVTLSCEQNLNHDAMYWYRQDPGQGLRLIYYSQIVNDFQKGDIAEGYSVSREKKESFPLTVTSAQKNPTAFYLCASSRSGGRNEQFFGPGTRLTVL.

The chain is built from TRBV9 and TRBJ2-3; the match to TRBD1 covers 9 bases. V lost 3 bases and J lost 8; bases outside the gene matches: 4. From germline, CDR1 is SGDLS and CDR2 YYNGEE. CDR3 length equals 13 residues. CDR3 protein: CASSAGQGGTQYF. In DNA, the CDR3 is TGTGCCAGCAGCGCGGGACAGGGCGGTACGCAGTATTTT.

The genes are TRBV5-1 and TRBJ2-1; 13 bases are shared with TRBD2. The V and J ends lost 1 base and 4 bases, in that order; junction bases with no gene match: 2. The CDR3 sequence is 16 residues long. Per the germline V gene, CDR1 is SGHRS and CDR2 is YFSETQ. CDR3 sequence reads: CASSLTGLAGYNEQFF. In DNA, the CDR3 is TGCGCCAGCAGCTTGACGGGACTAGCGGGGTACAATGAGCAGTTCTTC. Drawing the rest from reference TRBV5-1 and TRBJ2-1, the complete variable domain is KAGVTQTPRYLIKTRGQQVTLSCSPISGHRSVSWYQQTPGQGLQFLFEYFSETQRNKGNFPGRFSGRQFSNSRSEMNVSTLELGDSALYLCASSLTGLAGYNEQFFGPGTRLTVL.

J is TRBJ2-7 and V is TRBV5-1; D not resolved. Germline CDR1 and CDR2: SGHRS and YFSETQ. V lost 0 bases, J lost 9 bases, and 10 bases lay in between. This CDR3 has 12 amino acids. The CDR3 protein is CASSLVWPLQYF. DNA for the CDR3: TGCGCCAGCAGCTTGGTTTGGCCGTTGCAGTACTTC. The entire variable domain, with the rest obtained from reference TRBV5-1 and TRBJ2-7, is as follows: KAGVTQTPRYLIKTRGQQVTLSCSPISGHRSVSWYQQTPGQGLQFLFEYFSETQRNKGNFPGRFSGRQFSNSRSEMNVSTLELGDSALYLCASSLVWPLQYFGPGTRLTVT.

The V and J genes are TRBV19 and TRBJ2-3, with 8 bases fitting TRBD2. CDR3 size: 15 residues. Trimming cost V 4 bases and J 5 bases; bases outside gene matches: 8. Germline V gene sequence: CDR1 LNHDA, CDR2 SQIVND (reference sequence). DNA for the CDR3: TGTGCCAGTAGTACCACGGGGGGGCTAGGAGATACGCAGTATTTT. As protein: CASSTTGGLGDTQYF. Drawing the rest from reference TRBV19 and TRBJ2-3, the complete variable domain is DGGITQSPKYLFRKEGQNVTLSCEQNLNHDAMYWYRQDPGQGLRLIYYSQIVNDFQKGDIAEGYSVSREKKESFPLTVTSAQKNPTAFYLCASSTTGGLGDTQYFGPGTRLTVL.

Only one count was recorded for this clone. The J gene is TRBJ1-1, the V gene TRBV12-3 or TRBV12-4; D might be TRBD1 (5 bases). This CDR3 spans 13 amino acids. V lost 5 bases to trimming and J lost 1 base, with 8 bases between them. CDR3 DNA: TGTGCCAGCAGTCTGGACAAGAACACTGAAGCTTTCTTT. This encodes CASSLDKNTEAFF.

The chain carries TRBV7-9 and TRBJ2-5; 7 bases line up with TRBD2. This CDR3 has 15 residues. Germline assignment: CDR1 SEHNR and CDR2 FQNEAQ (reference sequence). V shed 8 bases and J 5 bases; nucleotides not matched to a gene: 14. The CDR3 sequence: CASALPGGSGETQYF. Here the CDR3 DNA reads TGTGCCAGCGCCCTACCCGGGGGGTCTGGGGAGACCCAGTACTTC. Using reference TRBV7-9 and TRBJ2-5 for the parts outside the CDR3, the full variable domain is DTGVSQNPRHKITKRGQNVTFRCDPISEHNRLYWYRQTLGQGPEFLTYFQNEAQLEKSRLLSDRFSAERPKGSFSTLEIQRTEQGDSAMYLCASALPGGSGETQYFGPGTRLLVL.

A few counts support this clone. The chain couples TRBV6-5 to TRBJ1-3; a possible D gene is TRBD1 (6 bases). Per the germline V gene, CDR1 is MNHEY and CDR2 is SVGAGI. This CDR3 is 16 amino acids long. V was clipped by 0 bases and J by 5 bases, with 14 bases between them. The CDR3 DNA reads as TGTGCCAGCAGTTACTCAGGACAGAATATGAGAAACACCATATATTTT. This gives the protein CASSYSGQNMRNTIYF.

The gene calls are TRBV6-4 and TRBJ2-7, with 11 bases fitting TRBD2. With 4 bases clipped from V and 4 bases from J, the junction kept 6 bases outside the gene matches. The germline V gene has CDR1 MRHNA and CDR2 SNTAGT. CDR3 length: 15 amino acids. In nucleotides, the CDR3 is TGTGCCAGCAGTGCCGTGACTAGCGGGGTATACGAGCAGTACTTC. Translation gives CASSAVTSGVYEQYF.

The chain uses TRBV14 and TRBJ1-2, with unresolved D. There are 14 residues in the CDR3. Per the germline V gene, CDR1 is SGHDN and CDR2 is FVKESK. Trimming removed 0 bases from V and 12 bases from J, with 17 bases in between. CDR3 DNA sequence: TGTGCCAGCAGCCAAGATCTTGCAGGTTCATCTAACACCTTC. It translates to CASSQDLAGSSNTF. Using reference TRBV14 and TRBJ1-2 for the parts outside the CDR3, the full variable domain is EAGVTQFPSHSVIEKGQTVTLRCDPISGHDNLYWYRRVMGKEIKFLLHFVKESKQDESGMPNNRFLAERTGGTYSTLKVQPAELEDSGVYFCASSQDLAGSSNTFGSGTRLTVV.

The V call is TRBV7-9, the J call TRBJ1-4, with 8 bases that match TRBD1. This CDR3 contains 15 residues. Germline V gene data show CDR1 as SEHNR and CDR2 as FQNEAQ (reference sequence). V shed 0 bases, J shed 5 bases, and the junction held 2 bases outside the gene matches. The CDR3 protein is CASSLADRGNEKLFF. CDR3 bases: TGTGCCAGCAGCTTAGCAGACAGGGGCAATGAAAAACTGTTTTTT. Drawing the rest from reference TRBV7-9 and TRBJ1-4, the complete variable domain is DTGVSQNPRHKITKRGQNVTFRCDPISEHNRLYWYRQTLGQGPEFLTYFQNEAQLEKSRLLSDRFSAERPKGSFSTLEIQRTEQGDSAMYLCASSLADRGNEKLFFGSGTQLSVL.

The chain combines TRBV5-1 with TRBJ1-5; TRBD1 is a possible D gene (6 bases). The CDR3 is made up of 15 amino acids. Germline CDR1 SGHRS, CDR2 YFSETQ. V dropped 0 bases and J dropped 3 bases, with 10 bases sitting between them. The CDR3 nucleotides read TGCGCCAGCAGCTTGGCCTCAGGGGACAATCAGCCCCAGCATTTT. Protein product: CASSLASGDNQPQHF.